This T cell receptor (beta chain) came from a study of OX40 agonist ivuxolimab in advanced cancers. Regarding the study as a whole: The CD4+ and CD8+ T cells in the blood had expanded clonally by week 6 at 0.1 to 3.0 mg/kg.

There are 11 residues in the CDR3. The V end lost 4 bases, the J end lost 7 bases, and 7 bases lay between the germline ends. Germline V gives CDR1 MDHEN, CDR2 SYDVKM. As concerns this clone: Its antigen is currently unknown.

Libraries were prepared by immunoSEQ multiplex PCR; TCRdb keeps only in-frame clonotypes and omits some of them. The sample includes some 98,000 clones, roughly four fifths of them seen just once. The chain links TRBV28 to TRBJ1-2, with D unresolved. Source: CD4+ or CD8+ T cells sorted from blood, taken in a trial of the OX40 agonist ivuxolimab. The TCR comes from an adult with an advanced solid tumor such as melanoma, head and neck, liver or kidney cancer. In DNA, the CDR3 is TGTGCCAGCAGTTCTTTAGTTGGCTACACCTTC. This translates into CASSSLVGYTF.